This T cell receptor beta chain was sequenced for a study of vaccination effects on CD4 cells after COVID-19. This CDR3 is 14 amino acids long. Germline V lookup: CDR1 ENHRY, CDR2 SYGVKD. V was shortened by 6 bases and J by 1 base, with 13 bases between the two germline ends. Note on this clone: Its antigen is unknown.

The table came from immunoSEQ multiplex PCR; TCRdb's copy has only in-frame clones and leaves some out. Among approximately 50,000 clones listed, 76% were seen once. General study findings and limits: Convalescent post-vaccine spike-reactive clones were mostly newly vaccine-induced. Late post-vaccination samples showed marked contraction of infection- and vaccine-induced clones.

It was after around eleven days of culture that CD4+ T cells were isolated. This clonotype was sampled from a human donor who had a prior SARS-CoV-2 infection. Sequenced material: CD4+ T cells from PBMCs cultured without peptide, taken before COVID-19 vaccination. This chain joins TRBV10-3 and TRBJ2-7; TRBD2 is a possible D gene (6 bases). For the CDR3, the DNA is TGTGCCATCAGGCGCGGGGCATCATCCTACGAGCAGTACTTC. It is translated as CAIRRGASSYEQYF.